This TCR beta chain was captured by sequencing in a study of technical replicates of blood from several donors. Assay: immunoSEQ multiplex PCR; the TCRdb copy retains only in-frame clones and omits some. The profile covers about 56,000 clones, with about 95% appearing a single time and around 3.2% taken by the ten largest. This clonotype was obtained from a human donor in good health. Some clones in this sample may be carry-over from other donors' samples. The sequenced sample was PBMCs.

This CDR3 reads CASSIPWDRGATGELFF. The CDR3 DNA reads TGTGCCAGTAGTATTCCCTGGGACAGGGGGGCAACCGGGGAGCTGTTTTTT. The V gene is TRBV19, the J gene TRBJ2-2; TRBD1 matches 11 bases. V was pared by 3 bases and J by 5 bases, with 8 bases of the junction left unmatched. CDR1 is LNHDA, CDR2 SQIVND, per germline (reference sequence). CDR3 length: 17 residues. Together with reference TRBV19 and TRBJ2-2, the CDR3 gives the full variable domain: DGGITQSPKYLFRKEGQNVTLSCEQNLNHDAMYWYRQDPGQGLRLIYYSQIVNDFQKGDIAEGYSVSREKKESFPLTVTSAQKNPTAFYLCASSIPWDRGATGELFFGEGSRLTVL.